This is a list of T cell receptor beta chains from one sample in a study of T cells in Graves' hyperthyroidism and ophthalmopathy. TCRdb recomputed calls from the multiplex PCR reads with MiXCR, one row per CDR3 protein. The sample yields some 720,000 distinct CDR3 sequences, around 17% seen once. The sequencing sample was made of blood. All receptors derive from a man aged 18 to 29 with Graves' hyperthyroidism. The CDR3 runs from the conserved cysteine through the conserved F or W. D genes are given only for firm matches. Clone sizes are given selectively: once, few, many, or a class where the clone is expanded.

D: -; J: TRBJ2-1; size: many; V: TRBV7-2; DNA: TGTGCCAGCAGCTTAGAAAGTGTCCATGAGCAGTTCTTC; CDR3: CASSLESVHEQFF
D: -; J: TRBJ2-1; size: many; V: TRBV6-2/TRBV6-3; DNA: TGTGCCAGCAGCTCCTCAGTTGGTGGTGAGCAGTTCTTC; CDR3: CASSSSVGGEQFF
D: -; J: TRBJ2-3; size: -; V: TRBV2; DNA: TGTGCCAGCAGTGCGGAGGGGACAGATACGCAGTATTTT; CDR3: CASSAEGTDTQYF
D: -; J: TRBJ2-3; size: -; V: TRBV2; DNA: TGTGCCAGCAGTGTTGACCCCCCCGGCACAGGTACGCAGTATTTT; CDR3: CASSVDPPGTGTQYF
D: -; J: TRBJ2-1; size: many; V: TRBV28; DNA: TGTGCCAGCAGAGGGTTTCCCTACAATGAGCAGTTCTTC; CDR3: CASRGFPYNEQFF
D: -; J: TRBJ2-5; size: -; V: TRBV7-9; DNA: TGTGCCAGCAGCTTAGTCCGGGAGACCCAGTACTTC; CDR3: CASSLVRETQYF
D: TRBD2; J: TRBJ2-1; size: -; V: TRBV12-3/TRBV12-4; DNA: TGTGCCAGCAGTTCCCCGGGAGGGCCGAATAATGAGCAGTTCTTC; CDR3: CASSSPGGPNNEQFF
D: TRBD1; J: TRBJ1-5; size: -; V: TRBV7-9; DNA: TGTGCCAGCAGCAGAGGGGCAGGGGGCGGGAATCAGCCCCAGCATTTT; CDR3: CASSRGAGGGNQPQHF
D: TRBD2; J: TRBJ2-7; size: few; V: TRBV27; DNA: TGTGCCAGCAGTTTATCAGCGGGGCTGACCTACGAGCAGTACTTC; CDR3: CASSLSAGLTYEQYF
D: TRBD1; J: TRBJ2-2; size: many; V: TRBV7-9; DNA: TGTGCCAGCAGTTTGGGACAGGGGAACACCGGGGAGCTGTTTTTT; CDR3: CASSLGQGNTGELFF
D: TRBD1; J: TRBJ2-3; size: many; V: TRBV6-1; DNA: TGTGCCAGCAGCCAGACGGGGACAGGGGCCAACGCAGATACGCAGTATTTT; CDR3: CASSQTGTGANADTQYF
D: TRBD1; J: TRBJ2-5; size: -; V: TRBV29-1; DNA: TGCAGCGTTGAAGCTCGCGGCAGGGACAGGTTGGTGGTAGAGACCCAGTACTTC; CDR3: CSVEARGRDRLVVETQYF
D: TRBD1; J: TRBJ2-2; size: -; V: TRBV24-1; DNA: TGTGCCACCAGTGATTTGGGCCAGGGGGCGCGCACCGGGGAGCTGTTTTTT; CDR3: CATSDLGQGARTGELFF
D: -; J: TRBJ2-5; size: -; V: TRBV3-1; DNA: TGTGCCAGCAGCCAAGGTGGGGGTGCGGCTGAGGAGACCCAGTACTTC; CDR3: CASSQGGGAAEETQYF
D: TRBD2; J: TRBJ2-7; size: -; V: TRBV20-1; DNA: TGCAGTGCCATTTGGGCTAGCGGGATTTCCCACGAGCAGTACTTC; CDR3: CSAIWASGISHEQYF
D: -; J: TRBJ1-2; size: many; V: TRBV6-5; DNA: TGTGCCAGCAGTTACTCGGGACGGAACTATGGCTACACCTTC; CDR3: CASSYSGRNYGYTF
D: -; J: TRBJ1-1; size: few; V: TRBV6-5; DNA: TGTGCCAGCAGTTACTCACCCACAGGGCAGAACACTGAAGCTTTCTTT; CDR3: CASSYSPTGQNTEAFF
D: TRBD1; J: TRBJ1-1; size: many; V: TRBV3-1; DNA: TGCGCCAGCAGCCAGGGGGGAGGAAACACTGAAGCTTTCTTT; CDR3: CASSQGGGNTEAFF
D: -; J: TRBJ2-3; size: many; V: TRBV2; DNA: TGTGCCAGCTCCCGGGGACACCTCACAGATACGCAGTATTTT; CDR3: CASSRGHLTDTQYF
D: TRBD2; J: TRBJ2-1; size: many; V: TRBV2; DNA: TGTGCCAGCAGTGACTGGGAGGGCGCTACCAATGAGCAGTTCTTC; CDR3: CASSDWEGATNEQFF
D: TRBD2; J: TRBJ2-1; size: few; V: TRBV6-1; DNA: TGTGCCAGCAAGAAAGCGGGGAGCTCCTACAATGAGCAGTTCTTC; CDR3: CASKKAGSSYNEQFF
D: TRBD1; J: TRBJ2-7; size: few; V: TRBV6-1; DNA: TGTGCCAGCGATATTGTACAGGGGAGCTACGAGCAGTACTTC; CDR3: CASDIVQGSYEQYF
D: -; J: TRBJ2-7; size: -; V: TRBV24-1; DNA: TGTGCCACCAGTGATTTAGGGGCGGGAAACGAGCAGTACTTC; CDR3: CATSDLGAGNEQYF
D: -; J: TRBJ2-7; size: -; V: TRBV6-1; DNA: TGTGCCACGGACAGCTACGAGCAGTACTTC; CDR3: CATDSYEQYF